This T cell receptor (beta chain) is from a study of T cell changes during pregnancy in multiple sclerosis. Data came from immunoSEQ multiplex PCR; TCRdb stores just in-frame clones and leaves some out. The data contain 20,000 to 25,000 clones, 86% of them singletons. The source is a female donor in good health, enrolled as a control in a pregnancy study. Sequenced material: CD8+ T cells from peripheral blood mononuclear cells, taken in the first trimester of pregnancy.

The CDR3 here is CASSFSRGGSSYNSPLHF. The CDR3 DNA reads TGTGCCAGCAGCTTTTCCCGGGGGGGGAGCTCCTATAATTCACCCCTCCACTTT. This chain connects TRBV7-6 to TRBJ1-6; weak D call: TRBD1 (5 bases). The CDR3 is 18 residues long. The V end lost 3 bases, the J end lost 0 bases, and 15 bases lay between the germline ends. Germline CDR1 and CDR2: SGHVS and FNYEAQ. Supplemented by reference TRBV7-6 and TRBJ1-6, the full variable domain reads GAGVSQSPRYKVTKRGQDVALRCDPISGHVSLYWYRQALGQGPEFLTYFNYEAQQDKSGLPNDRFSAERPEGSISTLTIQRTEQRDSAMYRCASSFSRGGSSYNSPLHFGNGTRLTVT.